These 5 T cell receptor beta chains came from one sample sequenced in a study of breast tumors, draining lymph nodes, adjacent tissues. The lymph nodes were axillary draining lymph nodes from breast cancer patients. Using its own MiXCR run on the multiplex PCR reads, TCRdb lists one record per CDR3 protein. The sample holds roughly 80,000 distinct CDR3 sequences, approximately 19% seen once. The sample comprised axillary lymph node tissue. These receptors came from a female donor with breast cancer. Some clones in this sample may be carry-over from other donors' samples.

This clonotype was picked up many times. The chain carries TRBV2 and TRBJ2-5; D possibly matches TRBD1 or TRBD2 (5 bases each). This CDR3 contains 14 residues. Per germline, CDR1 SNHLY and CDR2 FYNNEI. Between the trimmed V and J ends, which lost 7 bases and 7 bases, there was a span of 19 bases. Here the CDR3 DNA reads TGTGCCAGCAATTCCCCGCGTGGGGGTGGGACCCAGTACTTC. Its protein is CASNSPRGGGTQYF.

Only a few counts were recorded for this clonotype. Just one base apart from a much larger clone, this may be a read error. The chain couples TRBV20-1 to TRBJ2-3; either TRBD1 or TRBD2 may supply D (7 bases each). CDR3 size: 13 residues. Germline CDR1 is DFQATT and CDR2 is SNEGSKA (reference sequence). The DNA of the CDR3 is TGCAGTGCTGAAGCGGGGAGGACAGGTACGCAGTATTTT. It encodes CSAEAGRTGTQYF.

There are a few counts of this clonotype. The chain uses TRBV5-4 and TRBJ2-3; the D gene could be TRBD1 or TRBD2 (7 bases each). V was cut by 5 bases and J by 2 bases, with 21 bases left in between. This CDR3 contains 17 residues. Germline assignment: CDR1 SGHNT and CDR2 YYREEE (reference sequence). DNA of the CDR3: TGTGCCAGCAGGGGGGGGGGGACAGTGGGAAACACAGATACGCAGTATTTT. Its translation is CASRGGGTVGNTDTQYF.

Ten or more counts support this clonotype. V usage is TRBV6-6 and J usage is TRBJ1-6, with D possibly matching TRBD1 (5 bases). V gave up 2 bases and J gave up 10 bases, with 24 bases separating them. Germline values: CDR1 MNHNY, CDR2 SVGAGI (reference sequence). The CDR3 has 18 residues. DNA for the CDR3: TGTGCCAGCAGTTACGGAATAAGTGCCGGGCGAGGGGACTCACCCCTCCACTTT. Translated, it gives CASSYGISAGRGDSPLHF.

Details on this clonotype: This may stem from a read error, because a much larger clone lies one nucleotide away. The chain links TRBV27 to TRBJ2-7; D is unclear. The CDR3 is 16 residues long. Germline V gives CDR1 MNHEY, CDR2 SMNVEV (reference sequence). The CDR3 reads CANSGRVMFLDYEQYF. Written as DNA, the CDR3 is TGTGCCAACAGTGGTAGGGTAATGTTCCTCGACTACGAGCAGTACTTC.